This TCR beta chain came from a study of T cell repertoires in ileal Crohn's disease. Whole-study findings and limits: Compared with non-smokers, active smokers at surgery showed more clonal expansions.

The CDR3 is 12 residues long. The V segment lost 3 bases and the J segment 5 bases; nucleotides outside the gene matches: 1. Germline V gives CDR1 SGHTA, CDR2 FQGTGA. Worth noting for this clone: Its specificity is unknown.

Produced via immunoSEQ multiplex PCR; TCRdb's table is partial and in-frame only. The repertoire holds some 8,200 clones, with around 96% as singletons. The clonotype was recovered from an adult with Crohn's disease. The sequencing sample was made of ileal tissue. The genes are TRBV7-3 and TRBJ2-7, with TRBD1 matching over 7 bases. The CDR3 DNA follows: TGTGCCAGCAGCTTGACAGGGAACGAGCAGTACTTC. Translation: CASSLTGNEQYF.